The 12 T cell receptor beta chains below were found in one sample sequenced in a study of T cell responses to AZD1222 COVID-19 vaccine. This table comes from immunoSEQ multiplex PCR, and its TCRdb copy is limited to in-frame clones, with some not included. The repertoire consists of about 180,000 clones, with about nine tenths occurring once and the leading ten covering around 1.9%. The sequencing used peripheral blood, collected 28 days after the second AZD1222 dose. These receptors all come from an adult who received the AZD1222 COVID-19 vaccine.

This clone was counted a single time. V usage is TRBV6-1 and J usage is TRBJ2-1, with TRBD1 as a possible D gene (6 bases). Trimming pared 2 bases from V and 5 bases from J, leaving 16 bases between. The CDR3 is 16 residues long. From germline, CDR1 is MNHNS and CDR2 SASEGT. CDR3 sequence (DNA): TGTGCCAGCAGTGAAAATGGGGGCGTAACTCACAATGAGCAGTTCTTC. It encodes CASSENGGVTHNEQFF.

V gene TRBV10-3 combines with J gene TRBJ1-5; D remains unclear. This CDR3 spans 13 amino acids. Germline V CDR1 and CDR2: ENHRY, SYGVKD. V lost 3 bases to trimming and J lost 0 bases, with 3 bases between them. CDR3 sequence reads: CAISEGSNQPQHF. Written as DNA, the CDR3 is TGTGCCATCAGTGAAGGTAGCAATCAGCCCCAGCATTTT.

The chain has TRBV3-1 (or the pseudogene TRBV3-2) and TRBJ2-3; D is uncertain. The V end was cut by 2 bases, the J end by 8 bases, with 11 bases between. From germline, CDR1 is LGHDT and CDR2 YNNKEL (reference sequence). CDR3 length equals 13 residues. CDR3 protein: CASSQLRVGTQYF. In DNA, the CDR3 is TGTGCCAGCAGCCAACTCCGCGTCGGTACGCAGTATTTT.

CDR3 bases: TGTGCCAGTAGTATTTGGGGCTCCTACGAGCAGTACTTC. Translation gives CASSIWGSYEQYF. V usage is TRBV19 and J usage is TRBJ2-7, with D unresolved. The germline gives CDR1 LNHDA, CDR2 SQIVND (reference sequence). This CDR3 spans 13 amino acids. V lost 3 bases, J lost 0 bases, and 6 bases lay in between.

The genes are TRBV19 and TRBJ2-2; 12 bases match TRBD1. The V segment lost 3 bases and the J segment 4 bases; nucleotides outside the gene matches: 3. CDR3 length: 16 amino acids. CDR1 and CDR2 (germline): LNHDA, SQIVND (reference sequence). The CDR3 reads CASSMGQGAGTGELFF. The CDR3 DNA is TGTGCCAGTAGTATGGGACAGGGGGCAGGCACCGGGGAGCTGTTTTTT.

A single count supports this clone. The CDR3 bases are TGTGCCAGCAGCTTTAAGGTTGGGGTTATTGGTATGGAGACCCAGTACTTC. Protein product: CASSFKVGVIGMETQYF. This chain links TRBV5-5 with TRBJ2-5; D gene uncertain. Germline V lookup: CDR1 SGHKS, CDR2 YYEKEE (reference sequence). V lost 2 bases and J lost 5, with 22 bases in between. The CDR3 loop spans 17 amino acids.

The CDR3: CASSRDVSSGNTIYF. The DNA of the CDR3 is TGTGCCAGTAGTCGAGACGTCTCCTCTGGAAACACCATATATTTT. The chain joins TRBV19 to TRBJ1-3; D is unresolved. CDR3 length: 15 amino acids. Germline V CDR1 and CDR2: LNHDA, SQIVND (reference sequence). V lost 5 bases and J lost 0, with 11 bases in between.

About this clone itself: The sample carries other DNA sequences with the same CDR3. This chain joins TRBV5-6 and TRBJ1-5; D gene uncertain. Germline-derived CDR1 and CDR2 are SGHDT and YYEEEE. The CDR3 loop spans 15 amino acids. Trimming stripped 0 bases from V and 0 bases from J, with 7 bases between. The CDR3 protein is CASSLGGSSNQPQHF. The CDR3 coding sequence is TGTGCCAGCAGCTTGGGAGGGAGTAGCAATCAGCCCCAGCATTTT.

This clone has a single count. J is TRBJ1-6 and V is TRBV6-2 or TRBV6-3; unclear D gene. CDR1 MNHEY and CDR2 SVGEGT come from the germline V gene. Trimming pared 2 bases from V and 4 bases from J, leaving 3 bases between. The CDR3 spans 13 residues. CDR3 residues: CASSYQYNSPLHF. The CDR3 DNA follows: TGTGCCAGCAGTTACCAGTATAATTCACCCCTCCACTTT.

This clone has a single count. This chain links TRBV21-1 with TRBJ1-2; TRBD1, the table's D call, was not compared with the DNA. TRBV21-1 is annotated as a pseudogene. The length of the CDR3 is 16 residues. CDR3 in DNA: TGTGCCAGCAGCATCCGAGGGCAGGGGGAGAGTGGAGGCTACACCTTC. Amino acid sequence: CASSIRGQGESGGYTF.

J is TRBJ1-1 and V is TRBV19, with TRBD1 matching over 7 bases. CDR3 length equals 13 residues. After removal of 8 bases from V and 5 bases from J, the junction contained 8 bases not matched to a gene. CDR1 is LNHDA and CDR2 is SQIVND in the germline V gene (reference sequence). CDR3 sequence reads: CASRTGRRTEAFF. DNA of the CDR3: TGTGCCAGTCGGACAGGCAGAAGAACTGAAGCTTTCTTT.

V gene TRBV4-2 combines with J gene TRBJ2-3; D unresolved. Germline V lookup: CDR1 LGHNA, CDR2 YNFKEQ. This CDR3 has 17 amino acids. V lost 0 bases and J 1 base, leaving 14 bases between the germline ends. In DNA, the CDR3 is TGTGCCAGCAGCCAAGAAGGTCCCCGTCGGGGCACAGATACGCAGTATTTT. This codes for CASSQEGPRRGTDTQYF.